This is a list of T cell receptor beta chains from one sample in a study of CD8+ T cells in alopecia areata. Sequenced by immunoSEQ multiplex PCR; TCRdb stores in-frame clones only, minus some. The sample lists 150,000 or so clones; roughly 44% were seen once. The sequencing sample was made of CD4+ T cells sorted from blood. These receptor sequences come from a human donor with alopecia areata. The CDR3 runs from the conserved cysteine through the conserved F or W. A D gene is named only where the DNA matches it firmly. Not all rows give a size; the values are once, few, many and, for expanded clones, a class.

J | length | D | V | size | DNA | CDR3
TRBJ2-3 | 14 | - | TRBV29-1 | few | TGCAGCGTCTCTGACTTGCCTAGCACAGATACGCAGTATTTT | CSVSDLPSTDTQYF
TRBJ2-1 | 12 | - | TRBV29-1 | few | TGCAGCGTTGAAGGAGGCTACAATGAGCAGTTCTTC | CSVEGGYNEQFF
TRBJ2-7 | 15 | - | TRBV25-1 | - | TGTGCCAGCATCCAAATCCCAGCAGGGGACTACGAGCAGTACTTC | CASIQIPAGDYEQYF
TRBJ2-5 | 13 | - | TRBV29-1 | few | TGCAGCGTTGGAGGCCTAGCCGGAGAGACCCAGTACTTC | CSVGGLAGETQYF
TRBJ1-5 | 14 | TRBD1 | TRBV28 | few | TGTGCCAGCCGGACGGTAGGGGGCCGACAGCCCCAGCATTTT | CASRTVGGRQPQHF
TRBJ1-2 | 14 | - | TRBV30 | - | TGTGCCTGGAGTGTACGACAAAAGGCTAGGGGCTACACCTTC | CAWSVRQKARGYTF
TRBJ2-3 | 14 | - | TRBV29-1 | few | TGCAGCGTTGCGGCCTCGCTGGCCACAGATACGCAGTATTTT | CSVAASLATDTQYF
TRBJ1-2 | 14 | - | TRBV6-6 | few | TGTGCCAGCAGTCCCCGGGAGTCCAAGGATGGCTACACCTTC | CASSPRESKDGYTF
TRBJ2-1 | 16 | TRBD2 | TRBV9 | - | TGTGCCAGCAGCGTAATACTAGCGGGAGGGGTGTGCGAGCAGTTCTTC | CASSVILAGGVCEQFF
TRBJ2-7 | 15 | TRBD2 | TRBV19 | - | TGTGCCAGTAGGCCGGCAGTGGGACTAGCAGGCGAGCAGTACTTC | CASRPAVGLAGEQYF
TRBJ2-3 | 14 | - | TRBV29-1 | - | TGCAGCGTCGAGAGACAGGCCCTCACAGATACGCAGTATTTT | CSVERQALTDTQYF
TRBJ2-7 | 11 | - | TRBV4-1 | - | TGCGCCAGCAGCCACCGAAACGAGCAGTACTTC | CASSHRNEQYF
TRBJ2-1 | 17 | - | TRBV11-2 | - | TGTGCCAGCAGCAAAACGAGGGGGCGGGAGGCCTTCGATGAGCAGTTCTTC | CASSKTRGREAFDEQFF
TRBJ2-7 | 13 | - | TRBV29-1 | - | TGCAGCGTTGTTGGGGGGGCACTCTACGAGCAGTACTTC | CSVVGGALYEQYF
TRBJ2-5 | 13 | - | TRBV18 | - | TGTGCCAGCTCACCCGGGACCCAAGAGACCCAGTACTTC | CASSPGTQETQYF
TRBJ2-1 | 14 | - | TRBV7-9 | few | TGTGCCAGCAGCTTAGCGGGACCCTACAATGAGCAGTTCTTC | CASSLAGPYNEQFF
TRBJ2-6 | 14 | - | TRBV5-6 | few | TGTGCCAGCAGCTTGACAGTTGGGGCCAACGTCCTGACTTTC | CASSLTVGANVLTF
TRBJ2-1 | 15 | TRBD2 | TRBV30 | - | TGTGCCTGGGCTAGCGGGAGGGCCTCCTACAATGAGCAGTTCTTC | CAWASGRASYNEQFF
TRBJ2-5 | 11 | - | TRBV30 | - | TGTGCCTGGAAAGATAGAGAGACCCAGTACTTC | CAWKDRETQYF
TRBJ1-1 | 15 | TRBD1 | TRBV29-1 | few | TGCAGCGTTGGACAGGGGGCGACCATGAACACTGAAGCTTTCTTT | CSVGQGATMNTEAFF
TRBJ1-1 | 12 | - | TRBV9 | - | TGTGCCAGCAGCATGGGGAACACTGAAGCTTTCTTT | CASSMGNTEAFF
TRBJ2-1 | 14 | - | TRBV30 | - | TGTGCCTGGGGGGGGATGAGCTCCTACAATGAGCAGTTCTTC | CAWGGMSSYNEQFF
TRBJ2-6 | 18 | - | TRBV6-1 | - | TGTGCCAGCAGTGAAAGGACGGCAGGAGACTCTGGGGCCAACGTCCTGACTTTC | CASSERTAGDSGANVLTF
TRBJ2-7 | 14 | - | TRBV4-1 | - | TGCGCCAGCAGCCATGGAGCTCTTGGAAACGAGCAGTACTTC | CASSHGALGNEQYF
TRBJ2-5 | 12 | - | TRBV2 | - | TGTGCCAGCAGTGAAGCGAGCGAGACCCAGTACTTC | CASSEASETQYF
TRBJ1-2 | 14 | - | TRBV10-3 | few | TGTGCCATCAGTGATATCGGGGGGAACTATGGCTACACCTTC | CAISDIGGNYGYTF
TRBJ2-7 | 15 | - | TRBV29-1 | - | TGCAGCGTTGGATTGTTCTCAAGTCCCTCATACGAGCAGTACTTC | CSVGLFSSPSYEQYF
TRBJ2-3 | 15 | - | TRBV28 | - | TGTGCCAGCAGTGTACCCGGGAGCGGCGCAGATACGCAGTATTTT | CASSVPGSGADTQYF
TRBJ2-1 | 16 | TRBD1 | TRBV7-8 | - | TGTGCCAGCAGCTTTCCTGACAGGGGGCGAAGGGATGAGCAGTTCTTC | CASSFPDRGRRDEQFF
TRBJ2-1 | 15 | - | TRBV10-3 | few | TGTGCCATTAGGGCTAGCGACACTACCTACAATGAGCAGTTCTTC | CAIRASDTTYNEQFF
TRBJ2-3 | 13 | - | TRBV5-1 | - | TGCGCCAGCAACGGAGACAGCACAGATACGCAGTATTTT | CASNGDSTDTQYF
TRBJ2-4 | 17 | - | TRBV14 | - | TGTGCCAGCAGCCAAGAAGAGGGCAGGGGAGCCAAAAACATTCAGTACTTC | CASSQEEGRGAKNIQYF
TRBJ2-7 | 14 | TRBD2 | TRBV29-1 | - | TGCAGCGTGGAGACTAGCGCGAGCTCCTACGAGCAGTACTTC | CSVETSASSYEQYF
TRBJ2-1 | 16 | TRBD2 | TRBV27 | - | TGTGCCAGCAGTTCCATCCTAGCGGACGCCTACAATGAGCAGTTCTTC | CASSSILADAYNEQFF
TRBJ2-3 | 16 | - | TRBV5-1 | - | TGCGCCAGCAGCTTGGCCGAACGGTCTAGCACAGATACGCAGTATTTT | CASSLAERSSTDTQYF
TRBJ2-5 | 17 | - | TRBV21-1 | few | TGTGCCAGCAGCATGGGCGAACTAGCGGGAGTCTCAGAGACCCAGTACTTC | CASSMGELAGVSETQYF
TRBJ2-7 | 14 | - | TRBV7-9 | - | TGTGCCAGCAGCTTATATCTACAGGGAAACGAGCAGTACTTC | CASSLYLQGNEQYF